The clone carrying this T cell receptor (beta chain) was seen more than once but under ten times. These data originate in a study of early T cells in non-severe SARS-CoV-2 infection. Study information: Alpha and beta chains were unpaired, from unsorted whole-blood bulk RNA.

Each CDR3 protein gets one entry after TCRdb re-called the 5' RACE reads with MiXCR. The repertoire holds approximately 52,000 distinct CDR3 sequences, with under 15% as singletons. Deletions cut 3 bases from V and 5 bases from J, with 16 bases between. The CDR3 is 15 amino acids. Germline lookup yields CDR1 MNHEY and CDR2 SMNVEV (reference sequence). The V and J genes are TRBV27 and TRBJ2-5; the D gene is possibly TRBD1 (7 bases). This specimen was whole blood, taken at baseline. The TCR comes from an adult who was a healthcare worker with PCR-confirmed SARS-CoV-2 infection or an uninfected control (not recorded which). This CDR3 reads CASSFASAGGETQYF. The DNA of the CDR3 is TGTGCCAGCAGTTTCGCTAGCGCAGGGGGGGAGACCCAGTACTTC.